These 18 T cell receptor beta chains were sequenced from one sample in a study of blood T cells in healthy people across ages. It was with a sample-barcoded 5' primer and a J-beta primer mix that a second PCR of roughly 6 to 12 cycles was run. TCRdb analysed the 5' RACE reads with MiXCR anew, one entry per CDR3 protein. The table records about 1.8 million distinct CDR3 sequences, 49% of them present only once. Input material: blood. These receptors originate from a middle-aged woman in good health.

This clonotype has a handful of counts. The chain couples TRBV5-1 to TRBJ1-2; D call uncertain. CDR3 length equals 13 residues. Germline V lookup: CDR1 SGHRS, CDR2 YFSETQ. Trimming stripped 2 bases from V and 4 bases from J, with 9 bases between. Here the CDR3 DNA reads TGCGCCAGCAGCTTCGGAGACTCCTATGGCTACACCTTC. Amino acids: CASSFGDSYGYTF.

DNA of the CDR3: TGCAGCGTTGAATCAGGGGCCGGGTACTCCCGAACTGAAGCTTTCTTT. Translated, it gives CSVESGAGYSRTEAFF. The gene calls are TRBV29-1 and TRBJ1-1; a possible D gene is TRBD1 (6 bases). Germline-derived CDR1 and CDR2 are SQVTM and ANQGSEA. The CDR3 length is 16 residues. V was pared by 2 bases and J by 5 bases, with 21 bases between.

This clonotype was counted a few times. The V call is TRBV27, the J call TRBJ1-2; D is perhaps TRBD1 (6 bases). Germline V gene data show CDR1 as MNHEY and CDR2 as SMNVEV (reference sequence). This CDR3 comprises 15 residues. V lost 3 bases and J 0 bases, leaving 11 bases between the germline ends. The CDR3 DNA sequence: TGTGCCAGCAGTTTGGAGACAGGAGCTAACTATGGCTACACCTTC. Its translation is CASSLETGANYGYTF.

The DNA of the CDR3 is TGTGCCTCGAGCAAAGTGGCGGGGGGTCAGACCCAGTACTTC. Its translation: CASSKVAGGQTQYF. This chain connects TRBV7-8 to TRBJ2-5; 8 nucleotides match TRBD2. Germline values: CDR1 SGHVS, CDR2 FQNEAQ. The CDR3 has 14 amino acids. V was pared by 11 bases and J by 6 bases, with 14 bases of the junction left unmatched. The full variable domain, in which reference TRBV7-8 and TRBJ2-5 provide the parts outside the CDR3, is GAGVSQSPRYKVAKRGQDVALRCDPISGHVSLFWYQQALGQGPEFLTYFQNEAQLDKSGLPSDRFFAERPEGSVSTLKIQRTQQEDSAVYLCASSKVAGGQTQYFGPGTRLLVL.

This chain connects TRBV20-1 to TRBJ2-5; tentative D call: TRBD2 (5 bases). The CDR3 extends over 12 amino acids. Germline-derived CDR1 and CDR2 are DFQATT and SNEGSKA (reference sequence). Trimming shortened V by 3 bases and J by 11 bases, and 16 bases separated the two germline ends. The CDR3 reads CSASPLGLEQYF. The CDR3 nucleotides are TGCAGTGCTAGCCCTCTCGGACTTGAGCAGTACTTC.

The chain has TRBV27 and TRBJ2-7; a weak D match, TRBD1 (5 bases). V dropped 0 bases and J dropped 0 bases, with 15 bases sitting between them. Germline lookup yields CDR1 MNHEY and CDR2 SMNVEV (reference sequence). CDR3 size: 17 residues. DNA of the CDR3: TGTGCCAGCAGTTTATCGAAGGCCAGGGCGAGCTCCTACGAGCAGTACTTC. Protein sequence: CASSLSKARASSYEQYF.

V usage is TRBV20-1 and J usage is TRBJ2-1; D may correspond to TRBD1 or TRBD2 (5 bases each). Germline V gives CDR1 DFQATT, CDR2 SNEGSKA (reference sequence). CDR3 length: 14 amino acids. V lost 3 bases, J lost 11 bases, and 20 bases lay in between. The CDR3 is CSARAPGTDSQQFF. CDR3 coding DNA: TGCAGTGCTAGGGCCCCCGGGACGGACTCCCAGCAGTTCTTC.

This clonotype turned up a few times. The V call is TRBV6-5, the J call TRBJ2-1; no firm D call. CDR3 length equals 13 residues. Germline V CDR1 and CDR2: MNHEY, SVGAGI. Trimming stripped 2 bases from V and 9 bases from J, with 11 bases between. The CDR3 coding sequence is TGTGCCAGCAGTTACGGGTTGCTGAGTGAGCAGTTCTTC. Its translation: CASSYGLLSEQFF.

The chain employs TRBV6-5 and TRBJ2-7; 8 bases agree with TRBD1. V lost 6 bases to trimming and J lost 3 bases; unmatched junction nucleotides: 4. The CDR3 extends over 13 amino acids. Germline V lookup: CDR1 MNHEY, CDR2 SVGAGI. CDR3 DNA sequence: TGTGCCAGCAGGGGAGGACAGGGCTACGAGCAGTACTTC. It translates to CASRGGQGYEQYF.

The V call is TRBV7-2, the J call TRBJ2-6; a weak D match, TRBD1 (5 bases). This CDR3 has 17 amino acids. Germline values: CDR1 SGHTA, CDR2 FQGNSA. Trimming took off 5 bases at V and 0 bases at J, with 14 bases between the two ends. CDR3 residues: CASSAETALSGANVLTF. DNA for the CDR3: TGTGCCAGCAGCGCCGAGACAGCTCTCTCTGGGGCCAACGTCCTGACTTTC.

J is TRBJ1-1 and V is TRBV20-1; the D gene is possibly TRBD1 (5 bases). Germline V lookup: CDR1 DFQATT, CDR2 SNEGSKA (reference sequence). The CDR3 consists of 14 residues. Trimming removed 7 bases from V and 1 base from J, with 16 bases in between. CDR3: CSVHFGTRNTEAFF. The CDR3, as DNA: TGCAGTGTGCACTTCGGGACCAGGAACACTGAAGCTTTCTTT.

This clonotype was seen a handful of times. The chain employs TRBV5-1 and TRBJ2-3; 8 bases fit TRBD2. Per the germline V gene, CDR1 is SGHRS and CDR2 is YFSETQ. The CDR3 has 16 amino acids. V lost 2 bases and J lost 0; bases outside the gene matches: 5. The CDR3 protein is CASSFAAGASTDTQYF. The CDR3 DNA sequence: TGCGCCAGCAGCTTCGCAGCGGGGGCAAGCACAGATACGCAGTATTTT.

The CDR3 protein is CSAVRRTGIETQYF. The CDR3 coding sequence is TGCAGTGCTGTACGTCGGACAGGGATAGAGACCCAGTACTTC. The chain joins TRBV20-1 to TRBJ2-5; 8 bases line up with TRBD1. The germline V gene has CDR1 DFQATT and CDR2 SNEGSKA (reference sequence). The CDR3 has 14 amino acids. V shed 5 bases and J 4 bases; nucleotides not matched to a gene: 9.

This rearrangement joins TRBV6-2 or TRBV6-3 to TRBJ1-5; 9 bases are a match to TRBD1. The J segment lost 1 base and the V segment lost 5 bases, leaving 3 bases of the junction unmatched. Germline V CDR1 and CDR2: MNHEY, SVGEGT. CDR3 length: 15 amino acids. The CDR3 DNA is TGTGCCAGCAGTGGACAGGGGACGAGCAATCAGCCCCAGCATTTT. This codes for CASSGQGTSNQPQHF.

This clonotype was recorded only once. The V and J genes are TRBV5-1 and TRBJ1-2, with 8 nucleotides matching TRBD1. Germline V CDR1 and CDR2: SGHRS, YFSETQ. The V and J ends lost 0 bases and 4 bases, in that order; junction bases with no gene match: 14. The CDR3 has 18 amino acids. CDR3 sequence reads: CASSLAGTGRLLSYGYTF. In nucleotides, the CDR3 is TGCGCCAGCAGCTTGGCCGGGACAGGACGCCTCTTGAGCTATGGCTACACCTTC.

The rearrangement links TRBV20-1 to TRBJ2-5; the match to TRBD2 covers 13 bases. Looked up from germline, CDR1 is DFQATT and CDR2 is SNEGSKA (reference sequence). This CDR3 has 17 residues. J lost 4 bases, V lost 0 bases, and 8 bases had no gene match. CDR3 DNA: TGCAGTGCTAGAGAAAGGGGGGGACTAGCGGGGTCAGAGACCCAGTACTTC. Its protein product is CSARERGGLAGSETQYF.

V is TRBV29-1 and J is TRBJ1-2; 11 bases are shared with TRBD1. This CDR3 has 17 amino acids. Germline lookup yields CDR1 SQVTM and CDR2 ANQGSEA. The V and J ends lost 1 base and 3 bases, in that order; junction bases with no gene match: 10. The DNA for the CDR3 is TGCAGCGTTGAAGTAGGGATAGGGACAGGGGGTGACTATGGCTACACCTTC. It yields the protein CSVEVGIGTGGDYGYTF. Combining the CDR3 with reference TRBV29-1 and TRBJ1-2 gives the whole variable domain SAVISQKPSRDICQRGTSLTIQCQVDSQVTMMFWYRQQPGQSLTLIATANQGSEATYESGFVIDKFPISRPNLTFSTLTVSNMSPEDSSIYLCSVEVGIGTGGDYGYTFGSGTRLTVV.

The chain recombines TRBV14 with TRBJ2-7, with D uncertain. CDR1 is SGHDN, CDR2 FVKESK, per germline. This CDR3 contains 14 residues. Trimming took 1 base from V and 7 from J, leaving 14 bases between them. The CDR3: CASSQVLGSQEQYF. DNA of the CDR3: TGTGCCAGCAGCCAAGTTCTCGGCAGTCAAGAGCAGTACTTC.